This T cell receptor (beta chain) was sequenced for a study of blood T cell repertoires in COVID-19. Study context: The United States, Italy and Spain were the sources of the acute and convalescent COVID-19 samples.

Per the original data handling: Estimated nucleated cell counts came from reference gene primer amplification. Sequencing was performed with immunoSEQ multiplex PCR; in TCRdb, only in-frame clones are kept and a portion is missing. V, J and clone size were drawn from that table, and D and trimming were deduced from the DNA. The sample lists 95,000 to 150,000 clones, approximately 83% occurring once. The sequence derives from an older woman with acute or convalescent COVID-19. The sequencing input was peripheral blood.

The chain's CDR3 is CASSQEGARNQPQHF. CDR3 coding DNA: TGTGCCAGCAGCCAAGAGGGGGCTAGAAATCAGCCCCAGCATTTT. This rearrangement joins TRBV4-2 to TRBJ1-5, with D possibly matching TRBD1 (6 bases). V was clipped by 0 bases and J by 4 bases, with 10 bases between them. Germline values: CDR1 LGHNA, CDR2 YNFKEQ. This CDR3 spans 15 amino acids.